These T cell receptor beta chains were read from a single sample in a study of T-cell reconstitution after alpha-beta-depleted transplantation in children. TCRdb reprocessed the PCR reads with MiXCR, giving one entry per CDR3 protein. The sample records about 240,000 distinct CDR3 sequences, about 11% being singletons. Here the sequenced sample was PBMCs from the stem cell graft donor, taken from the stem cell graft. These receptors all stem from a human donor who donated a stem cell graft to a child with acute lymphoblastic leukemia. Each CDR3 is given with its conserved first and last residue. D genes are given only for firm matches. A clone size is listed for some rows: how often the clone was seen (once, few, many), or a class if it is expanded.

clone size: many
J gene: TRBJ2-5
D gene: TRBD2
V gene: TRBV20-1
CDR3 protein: CSARVTSAGETQYF
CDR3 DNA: TGCAGTGCTAGAGTGACTAGCGCCGGAGAGACCCAGTACTTC

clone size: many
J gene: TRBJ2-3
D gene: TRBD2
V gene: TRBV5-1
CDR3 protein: CASSLLATSTDTQYF
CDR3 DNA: TGCGCCAGCAGCTTACTAGCGACTAGCACAGATACGCAGTATTTT

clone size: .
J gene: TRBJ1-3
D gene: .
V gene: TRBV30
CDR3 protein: CAWSVVLGNTIYF
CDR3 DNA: TGTGCCTGGAGTGTCGTGCTGGGAAACACCATATATTTT

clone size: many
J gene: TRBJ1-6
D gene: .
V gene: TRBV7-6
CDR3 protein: CASSRGRGPDSPLHF
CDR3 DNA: TGTGCCAGCAGCCGGGGGAGGGGCCCGGATTCACCCCTCCACTTT

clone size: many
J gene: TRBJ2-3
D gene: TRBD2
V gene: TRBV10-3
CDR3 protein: CAISRTSGLPDTQYF
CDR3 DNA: TGTGCCATCAGTCGGACTAGCGGCCTTCCAGATACGCAGTATTTT

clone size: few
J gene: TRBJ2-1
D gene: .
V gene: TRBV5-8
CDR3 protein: CASSLEVGSLDDEQFF
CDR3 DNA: TGTGCCAGCAGCTTAGAGGTAGGCAGCCTAGACGATGAGCAGTTCTTC

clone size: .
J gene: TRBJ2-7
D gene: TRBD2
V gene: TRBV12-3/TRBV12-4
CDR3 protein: CASSLQAGGKYEQYF
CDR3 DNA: TGTGCCAGCAGTTTACAAGCGGGAGGGAAATACGAGCAGTACTTC

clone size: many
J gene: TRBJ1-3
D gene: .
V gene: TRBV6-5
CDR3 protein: CASTTTVGAASGNTIYF
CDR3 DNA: TGTGCCAGCACTACAACGGTTGGGGCCGCCTCTGGAAACACCATATATTTT

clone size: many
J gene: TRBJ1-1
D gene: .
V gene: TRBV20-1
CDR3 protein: CSARDYLLGTEAFF
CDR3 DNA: TGCAGTGCTAGAGACTACCTGCTCGGGACTGAAGCTTTCTTT

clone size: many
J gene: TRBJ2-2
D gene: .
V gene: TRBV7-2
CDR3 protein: CASSSPGRRELFF
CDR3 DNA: TGTGCCAGCAGCTCTCCTGGTCGGAGGGAGCTGTTTTTT

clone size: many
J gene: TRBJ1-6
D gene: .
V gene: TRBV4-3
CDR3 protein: CASSSTPGPNPHSPLHF
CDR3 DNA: TGCGCCAGCAGCTCCACCCCGGGGCCAAACCCCCATTCACCCCTCCACTTT

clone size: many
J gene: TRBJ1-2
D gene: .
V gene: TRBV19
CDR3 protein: CASSIDGESLYGYTF
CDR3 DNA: TGTGCCAGTAGTATAGACGGGGAGTCGCTATATGGCTACACCTTC

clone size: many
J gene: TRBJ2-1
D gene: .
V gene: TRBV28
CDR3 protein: CASSSGRGGDNEQFF
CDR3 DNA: TGTGCCAGCAGTTCAGGGCGGGGCGGAGACAATGAGCAGTTCTTC

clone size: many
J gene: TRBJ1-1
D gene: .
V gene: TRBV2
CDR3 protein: CASTKGENTEAFF
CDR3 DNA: TGTGCCAGCACCAAGGGGGAGAACACTGAAGCTTTCTTT

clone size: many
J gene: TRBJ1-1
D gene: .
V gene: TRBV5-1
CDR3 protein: CASSPAGRNTEAFF
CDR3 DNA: TGCGCCAGCAGCCCGGCGGGTAGGAACACTGAAGCTTTCTTT

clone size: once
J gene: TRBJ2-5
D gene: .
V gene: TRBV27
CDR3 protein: CASGSLETQYF
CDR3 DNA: TGTGCCAGCGGTAGCCTCGAGACCCAGTACTTC

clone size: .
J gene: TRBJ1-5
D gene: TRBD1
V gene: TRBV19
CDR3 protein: CASSTTGGFTHQPQHF
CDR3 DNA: TGTGCCAGTAGTACTACAGGGGGATTCACGCATCAGCCCCAGCATTTT

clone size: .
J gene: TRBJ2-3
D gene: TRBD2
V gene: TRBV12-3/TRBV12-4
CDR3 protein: CASSVKSGTSGGADRTQYF
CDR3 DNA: TGTGCCAGCAGTGTCAAGTCCGGGACTAGCGGGGGGGCTGACCGTACGCAGTATTTT

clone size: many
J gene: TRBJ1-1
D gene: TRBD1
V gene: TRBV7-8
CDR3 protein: CASSPDQGGLRAFF
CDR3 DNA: TGTGCCAGCAGCCCAGACCAGGGGGGATTACGGGCTTTCTTT

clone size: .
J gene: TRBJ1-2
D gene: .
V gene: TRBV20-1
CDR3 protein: CSARTFGGGGYTF
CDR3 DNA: TGCAGTGCCAGAACCTTTGGGGGTGGGGGCTACACCTTC

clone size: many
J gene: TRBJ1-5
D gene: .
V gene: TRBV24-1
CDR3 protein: CATSTTGSGQPQHF
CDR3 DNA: TGTGCCACCAGTACCACAGGGAGCGGGCAGCCCCAGCATTTT

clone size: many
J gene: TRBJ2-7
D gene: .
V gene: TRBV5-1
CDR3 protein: CASSLERSYEQYF
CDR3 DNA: TGCGCCAGCAGCTTGGAACGGAGCTACGAGCAGTACTTC

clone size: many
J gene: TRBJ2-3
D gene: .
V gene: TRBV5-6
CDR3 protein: CASSFEVARTDTQYF
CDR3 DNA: TGTGCCAGCAGCTTCGAGGTGGCCCGCACAGATACGCAGTATTTT

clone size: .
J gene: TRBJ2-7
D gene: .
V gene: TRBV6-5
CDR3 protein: CASSQDKGPTYEQYF
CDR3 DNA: TGTGCCAGCAGTCAGGACAAGGGGCCTACCTACGAGCAGTACTTC

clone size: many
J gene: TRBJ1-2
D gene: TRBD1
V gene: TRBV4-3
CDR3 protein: CASSQAGTGWTYGYTF
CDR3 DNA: TGCGCCAGCAGCCAAGCCGGGACAGGGTGGACCTATGGCTACACCTTC

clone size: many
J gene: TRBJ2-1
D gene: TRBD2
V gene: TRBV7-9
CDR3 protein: CASSFLAGVREQFF
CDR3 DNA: TGTGCCAGCAGTTTTCTAGCGGGAGTCCGTGAGCAGTTCTTC

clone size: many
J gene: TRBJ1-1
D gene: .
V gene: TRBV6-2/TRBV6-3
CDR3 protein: CASSYGGVEAFF
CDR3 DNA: TGTGCCAGCAGTTATGGCGGTGTTGAAGCTTTCTTT

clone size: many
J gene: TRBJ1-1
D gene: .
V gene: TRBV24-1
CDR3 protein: CATSDLDHREAFF
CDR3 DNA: TGTGCCACCAGTGATTTAGACCACCGAGAAGCTTTCTTT

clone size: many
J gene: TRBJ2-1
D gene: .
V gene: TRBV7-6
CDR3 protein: CASSTRQKRNEQFF
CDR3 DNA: TGTGCCAGCAGCACCCGACAGAAACGAAATGAGCAGTTCTTC

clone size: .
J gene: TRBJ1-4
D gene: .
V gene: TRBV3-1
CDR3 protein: CASCSRAGESWGGREKLFF
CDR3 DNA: TGTGCCAGCTGCAGCCGGGCAGGGGAGTCGTGGGGCGGAAGGGAAAAACTGTTTTTT

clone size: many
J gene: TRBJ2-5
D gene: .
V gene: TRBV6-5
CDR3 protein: CASSFLKTSVQETQYF
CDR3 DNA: TGTGCCAGCAGTTTCCTGAAGACTAGTGTCCAAGAGACCCAGTACTTC

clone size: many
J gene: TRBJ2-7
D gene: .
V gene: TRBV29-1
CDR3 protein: CSVRTPLAGARYEQYF
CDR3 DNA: TGCAGCGTACGGACTCCCCTAGCAGGGGCGAGATACGAGCAGTACTTC

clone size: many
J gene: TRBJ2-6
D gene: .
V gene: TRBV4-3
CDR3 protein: CASSPESGANVLTF
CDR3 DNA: TGCGCCAGCAGCCCGGAGTCTGGGGCCAACGTCCTGACTTTC

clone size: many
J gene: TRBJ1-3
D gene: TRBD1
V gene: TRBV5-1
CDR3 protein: CASSLTGGAGGNTIYF
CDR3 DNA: TGCGCCAGCAGCCTAACAGGGGGCGCGGGAGGAAACACCATATATTTT

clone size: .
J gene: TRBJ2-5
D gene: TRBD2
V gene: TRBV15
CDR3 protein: CATSMGTSGLETQYF
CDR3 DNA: TGTGCCACCAGCATGGGGACTAGCGGGTTGGAGACCCAGTACTTC

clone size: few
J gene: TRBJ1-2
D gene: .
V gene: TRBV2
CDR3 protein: CASRTQGGAHYGYTF
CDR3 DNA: TGTGCCAGCCGAACCCAAGGGGGAGCCCACTATGGCTACACCTTC

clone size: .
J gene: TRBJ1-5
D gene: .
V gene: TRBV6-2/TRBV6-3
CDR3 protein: CASSYPQYNQPQHF
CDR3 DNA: TGTGCCAGCAGTTACCCCCAGTACAATCAGCCCCAGCATTTT

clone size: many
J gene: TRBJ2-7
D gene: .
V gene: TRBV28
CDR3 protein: CASSSTGLPVDEQYF
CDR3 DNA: TGTGCCAGCAGTTCGACAGGCCTCCCAGTGGACGAGCAGTACTTC

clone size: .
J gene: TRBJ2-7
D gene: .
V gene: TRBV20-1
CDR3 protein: CSAPDRNSYAQYF
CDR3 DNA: TGCAGTGCCCCGGACAGAAACTCCTACGCGCAGTACTTC

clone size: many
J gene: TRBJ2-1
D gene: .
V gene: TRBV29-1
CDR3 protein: CSVEIRGRDNEQFF
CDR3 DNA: TGCAGCGTTGAAATACGGGGAAGGGACAATGAGCAGTTCTTC

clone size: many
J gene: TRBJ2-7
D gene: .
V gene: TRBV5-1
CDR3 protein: CASSFGRDYEQYF
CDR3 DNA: TGCGCCAGCAGCTTCGGCAGGGACTACGAGCAGTACTTC

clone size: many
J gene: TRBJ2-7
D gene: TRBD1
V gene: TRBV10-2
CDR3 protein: CASRIKGTGGEQYF
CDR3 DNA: TGCGCCAGCAGGATCAAGGGGACAGGGGGCGAGCAGTACTTC

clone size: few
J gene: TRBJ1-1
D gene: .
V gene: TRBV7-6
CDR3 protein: CASSPWRNTEAFF
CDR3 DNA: TGTGCCAGCAGCCCTTGGAGGAACACTGAAGCTTTCTTT

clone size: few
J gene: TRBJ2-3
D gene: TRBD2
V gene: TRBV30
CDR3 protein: CAWSAFSGRGADTQYF
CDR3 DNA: TGTGCCTGGAGTGCCTTTAGCGGGAGGGGAGCAGATACGCAGTATTTT

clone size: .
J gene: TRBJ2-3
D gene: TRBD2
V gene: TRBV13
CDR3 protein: CASSGGTSGGADTQYF
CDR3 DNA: TGTGCCAGCAGCGGTGGGACTAGCGGGGGGGCAGATACGCAGTATTTT

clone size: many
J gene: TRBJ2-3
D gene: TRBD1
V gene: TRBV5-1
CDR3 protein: CASSSLTGSADTQYF
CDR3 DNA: TGCGCCAGCAGCTCGTTGACAGGGTCGGCAGATACGCAGTATTTT

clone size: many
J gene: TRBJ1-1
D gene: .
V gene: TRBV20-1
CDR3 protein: CSASGGGGTEAFF
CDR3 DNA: TGCAGTGCTAGTGGGGGAGGGGGCACTGAAGCTTTCTTT

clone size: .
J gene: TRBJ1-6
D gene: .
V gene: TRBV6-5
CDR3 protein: CASSYRLGRWNSPLHF
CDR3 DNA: TGTGCCAGCAGTTACCGGCTGGGACGTTGGAATTCACCCCTCCACTTT

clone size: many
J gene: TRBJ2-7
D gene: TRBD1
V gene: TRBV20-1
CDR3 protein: CSAPGQGAYEQYF
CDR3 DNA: TGCAGTGCCCCGGGACAGGGGGCTTACGAGCAGTACTTC

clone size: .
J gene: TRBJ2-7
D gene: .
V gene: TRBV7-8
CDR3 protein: CASSAPSGEKPYEQYF
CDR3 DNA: TGTGCCAGCAGCGCCCCGTCAGGGGAGAAACCCTACGAGCAGTACTTC

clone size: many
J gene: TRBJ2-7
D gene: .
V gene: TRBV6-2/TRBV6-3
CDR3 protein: CASSSAYEQYF
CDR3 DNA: TGCGCCAGCAGCTCCGCCTACGAGCAGTACTTC

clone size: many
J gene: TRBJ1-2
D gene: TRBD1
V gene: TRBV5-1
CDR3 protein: CASSLGGGVHYGYTF
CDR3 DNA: TGCGCCAGCAGCTTGGGAGGGGGCGTGCACTATGGCTACACCTTC